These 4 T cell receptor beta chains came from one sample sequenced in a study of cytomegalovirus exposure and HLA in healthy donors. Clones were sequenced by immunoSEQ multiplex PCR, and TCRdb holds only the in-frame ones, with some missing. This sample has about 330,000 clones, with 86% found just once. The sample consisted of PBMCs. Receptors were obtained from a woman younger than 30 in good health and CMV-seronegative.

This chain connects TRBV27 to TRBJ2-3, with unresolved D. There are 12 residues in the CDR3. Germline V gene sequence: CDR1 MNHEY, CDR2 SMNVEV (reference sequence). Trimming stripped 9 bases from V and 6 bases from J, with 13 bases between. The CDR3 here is CASMSYGDTQYF. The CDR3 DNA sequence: TGTGCCAGTATGTCTTACGGGGATACGCAGTATTTT.

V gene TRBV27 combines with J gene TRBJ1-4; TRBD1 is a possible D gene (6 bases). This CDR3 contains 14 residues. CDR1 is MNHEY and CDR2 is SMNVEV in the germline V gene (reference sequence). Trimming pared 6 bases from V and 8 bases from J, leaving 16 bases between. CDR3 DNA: TGTGCCAGCAGAACGACAGGTGGTGGGGAAAAACTGTTTTTT. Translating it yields CASRTTGGGEKLFF.

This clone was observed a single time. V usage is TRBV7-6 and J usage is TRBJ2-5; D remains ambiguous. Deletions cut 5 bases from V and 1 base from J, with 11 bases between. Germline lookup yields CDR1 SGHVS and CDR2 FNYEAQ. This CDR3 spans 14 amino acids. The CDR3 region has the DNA TGTGCCAGCAGCCATCTACCGTTCCAAGAGACCCAGTACTTC. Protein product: CASSHLPFQETQYF.

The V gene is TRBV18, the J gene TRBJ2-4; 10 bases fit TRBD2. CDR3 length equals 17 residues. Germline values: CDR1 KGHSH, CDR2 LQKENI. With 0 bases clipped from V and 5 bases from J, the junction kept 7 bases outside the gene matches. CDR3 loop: CASSPPLAGEDENIQYF. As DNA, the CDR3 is TGTGCCAGCTCACCACCGCTAGCGGGAGAAGATGAAAACATTCAGTACTTC.